The next 29 T cell receptor beta chains were all read from a single sample in a study of OX40 agonist ivuxolimab in advanced cancers. Assay: immunoSEQ multiplex PCR; the TCRdb copy retains only in-frame clones and omits some. The sample lists about 80,000 clones, approximately 90% occurring once. Sequences were derived from CD4+ or CD8+ T cells sorted from blood, sampled in a trial of the OX40 agonist ivuxolimab. Source of these receptors: an adult with an advanced solid tumor such as melanoma, head and neck, liver or kidney cancer.

J is TRBJ1-6 and V is TRBV6-6; no reliable D call. The CDR3 is 13 amino acids. V dropped 5 bases and J dropped 8 bases, with 10 bases sitting between them. In germline, CDR1 is MNHNY, CDR2 SVGAGI (reference sequence). The CDR3 spells CASSTTSDSPLHF. The CDR3 DNA sequence: TGTGCCAGCAGTACCACCAGTGATTCACCCCTCCACTTT.

The rearrangement joins TRBV18 to TRBJ1-4, with D unclear. Germline loops: CDR1 KGHSH, CDR2 LQKENI. V shed 4 bases and J shed 7 bases, with 10 bases lying between them. The CDR3 runs 13 residues. The CDR3: CASSQNAREKLFF. CDR3 in DNA: TGTGCCAGCTCACAAAACGCCCGTGAAAAACTGTTTTTT.

This chain joins TRBV7-2 and TRBJ1-2; D perhaps matches TRBD1 (6 bases). Per the germline V gene, CDR1 is SGHTA and CDR2 is FQGNSA. Trimming left V 5 bases short and J 5 bases short, with 12 bases between. The CDR3 has 13 residues. CDR3 amino acids: CASSQGTVYGYTF. CDR3 DNA sequence: TGTGCCAGCAGCCAGGGGACGGTGTATGGCTACACCTTC.

Concerning this clone itself: At the DNA level, this CDR3 is encoded by other sequences in the same sample as well. The chain combines TRBV19 with TRBJ2-1, with 11 bases identical to TRBD2. The germline V gene has CDR1 LNHDA and CDR2 SQIVND (reference sequence). The CDR3 has 15 residues. V was pared by 4 bases and J by 3 bases, with 2 bases of the junction left unmatched. The CDR3 nucleotides read TGTGCCAGTAGTAGACTAGCGGGAATCTACAATGAGCAGTTCTTC. Amino acid sequence: CASSRLAGIYNEQFF.

The gene calls are TRBV9 and TRBJ1-2, with D maybe TRBD1 (5 bases). In germline, CDR1 is SGDLS, CDR2 YYNGEE. Trimming removed 3 bases at V and 1 base at J, with 13 bases between. CDR3 size: 15 residues. The CDR3, as DNA: TGTGCCAGCAGCGCCTCCAGTGGGGGTAACTATGGCTACACCTTC. Translating gives CASSASSGGNYGYTF.

This chain links TRBV27 with TRBJ2-3; possible D gene TRBD2, 6 bases. Germline CDR1 reads MNHEY; CDR2 reads SMNVEV (reference sequence). Trimming shortened V by 3 bases and J by 6 bases, and 13 bases separated the two germline ends. The CDR3 loop spans 14 amino acids. This CDR3 reads CASSFGRGADTQYF. DNA of the CDR3: TGTGCCAGCAGTTTCGGGCGGGGTGCGGATACGCAGTATTTT.

The J gene is TRBJ2-7, the V gene TRBV15; no firm D call. The CDR3 covers 13 residues. V lost 0 bases, J lost 3 bases, and 6 bases lay in between. CDR1 is LNHNV and CDR2 is YYDKDF in the germline V gene (reference sequence). CDR3 residues: CATSRDSGYEQYF. The CDR3 DNA follows: TGTGCCACCAGCAGAGATTCCGGCTACGAGCAGTACTTC.

Here the CDR3 DNA reads TGCGCCAGCAAAGGTGGATCAGGGGGGTCCTACGAGCAGTACTTC. Translated, it gives CASKGGSGGSYEQYF. V gene TRBV10-1 combines with J gene TRBJ2-7; the D gene is possibly TRBD1 (7 bases). There are 15 residues in the CDR3. The germline gives CDR1 WNHNN, CDR2 SYGVQD (reference sequence). Trimming cost V 7 bases and J 1 base, with 17 bases left between them.

The chain has TRBV7-2 and TRBJ2-5; maybe TRBD1 (5 bases). Per the germline V gene, CDR1 is SGHTA and CDR2 is FQGNSA. Deletions cut 1 base from V and 9 bases from J, with 12 bases between. The CDR3 covers 13 residues. The CDR3 DNA sequence: TGTGCCAGCAGCTTAGGGCTAGAAGGGGCCCAGTACTTC. This sequence encodes CASSLGLEGAQYF.

This chain joins TRBV14 and TRBJ2-5, with D possibly being TRBD2 (6 bases). This CDR3 is 17 amino acids long. V was trimmed by 0 bases and J by 0 bases, leaving 14 bases between them. Germline values: CDR1 SGHDN, CDR2 FVKESK. In nucleotides, the CDR3 is TGTGCCAGCAGCCAAGATTGGGGGACTGGGTACCAAGAGACCCAGTACTTC. Translating it yields CASSQDWGTGYQETQYF.

The chain is built from TRBV4-1 and TRBJ1-3, with TRBD1 as a possible D gene (6 bases). Trimming removed 4 bases at V and 4 bases at J, with 14 bases between. From germline, CDR1 is MGHRA and CDR2 YSYEKL. CDR3 length: 15 amino acids. DNA for the CDR3: TGCGCCAGCAGCCTCACTAGGGGGGCCGGAAACACCATATATTTT. Its protein product is CASSLTRGAGNTIYF.

The gene calls are TRBV4-1 and TRBJ1-4; no reliable D call. Germline V gene data show CDR1 as MGHRA and CDR2 as YSYEKL. The CDR3 consists of 16 residues. With 4 bases removed from V and 0 bases from J, the gap between germline ends came to 12 bases. CDR3 DNA: TGCGCCAGCAGCCCACAAGGGTCTGCAACTAATGAAAAACTGTTTTTT. Amino acids: CASSPQGSATNEKLFF.

V is TRBV19 and J is TRBJ2-4, with D unclear. The V gene's germline CDR1 is LNHDA and CDR2 SQIVND (reference sequence). This CDR3 is built from 16 residues. Trimming took 1 base from V and 0 from J, leaving 10 bases between them. CDR3 sequence: CASSIGQEIAKNIQYF. The CDR3, as DNA: TGTGCCAGTAGTATAGGGCAGGAGATAGCCAAAAACATTCAGTACTTC.

The V call is TRBV2, the J call TRBJ2-5; D is unclear. The CDR3 contains 10 residues. Trimming removed 1 base at V and 6 bases at J, with 0 bases between. Looked up from germline, CDR1 is SNHLY and CDR2 is FYNNEI. In DNA, the CDR3 is TGTGCCAGCAGTGAAGAGACCCAGTACTTC. As protein: CASSEETQYF.

J is TRBJ1-2 and V is TRBV7-2; D may be TRBD1 (6 bases). The CDR3 extends over 14 amino acids. V was pared by 1 base and J by 7 bases, with 13 bases between. Germline V gene data show CDR1 as SGHTA and CDR2 as FQGNSA. DNA for the CDR3: TGTGCCAGCAGCTTAGAAGGGGGGCGTGGTGGCTACACCTTC. It is translated as CASSLEGGRGGYTF.

A word on this clone: Other DNA sequences in this sample translate to the same CDR3. The chain links TRBV7-2 to TRBJ1-2, with a possible D match to TRBD1 (6 bases). Trimming took 2 bases from V and 8 from J, leaving 12 bases between them. The CDR3 has 13 amino acids. Germline CDR1 is SGHTA and CDR2 is FQGNSA. The CDR3 DNA sequence: TGTGCCAGCAGCTTAAATCAGGGGCGCGGCTACACCTTC. As protein: CASSLNQGRGYTF. Full variable domain (missing parts from reference TRBV7-2 and TRBJ1-2): GAGVSQSPSNKVTEKGKDVELRCDPISGHTALYWYRQSLGQGLEFLIYFQGNSAPDKSGLPSDRFSAERTGGSVSTLTIQRTQQEDSAVYLCASSLNQGRGYTFGSGTRLTVV.

This clone was recorded only once. The chain joins TRBV11-3 to TRBJ2-3; tentatively, D is TRBD2 (6 bases). The CDR3 runs to 14 residues. Germline loops: CDR1 SGHNT, CDR2 YENEEA. V lost 8 bases to trimming and J lost 0 bases, with 12 bases between them. The CDR3 here is CASALGLSTDTQYF. The CDR3 DNA reads as TGTGCCAGCGCCCTGGGACTGAGCACAGATACGCAGTATTTT.

The chain carries TRBV6-1 and TRBJ2-1; unclear D gene. Germline values: CDR1 MNHNS, CDR2 SASEGT. The CDR3 sequence is 10 residues long. With 9 bases removed from V and 4 bases from J, the gap between germline ends came to 4 bases. The CDR3 sequence is CARVYNEQFF. CDR3 bases: TGTGCCAGGGTTTACAATGAGCAGTTCTTC.

The rearrangement joins TRBV11-2 to TRBJ1-3; D not certain. Germline assignment: CDR1 SGHAT and CDR2 FQNNGV. The CDR3 loop spans 14 amino acids. V was trimmed by 2 bases and J by 3 bases, leaving 8 bases between them. CDR3 bases: TGTGCCAGCAGCTTATCCCAACATGGAAACACCATATATTTT. Amino acid sequence: CASSLSQHGNTIYF.

The CDR3 DNA reads TGCAGCGTTGACGGGACAGGGAAAGCTAACTATGGCTACACCTTC. Translating gives CSVDGTGKANYGYTF. This rearrangement joins TRBV29-1 to TRBJ1-2, with 9 bases lining up with TRBD1. Germline trimming cut 3 bases from V and 0 bases from J; bases unmatched to any gene: 5. This CDR3 has 15 residues. Germline V CDR1 and CDR2: SQVTM, ANQGSEA.

This chain connects TRBV5-1 to TRBJ1-4; a weak D match, TRBD1 (5 bases). V gave up 3 bases and J gave up 8 bases, with 17 bases separating them. The CDR3 loop spans 15 amino acids. In germline, CDR1 is SGHRS, CDR2 YFSETQ. CDR3 amino acids: CASSSTGLKEEKLFF. CDR3 nucleotide sequence: TGCGCCAGCAGCTCAACAGGTCTTAAGGAGGAAAAACTGTTTTTT.

The V gene is TRBV4-1, the J gene TRBJ2-1; D gene unclear. Germline lookup yields CDR1 MGHRA and CDR2 YSYEKL. CDR3 size: 15 residues. V was cut by 5 bases and J by 7 bases, with 18 bases left in between. The CDR3 bases are TGCGCCAGCAGCGACCCTGTGGCAGGCACGAATGAGCAGTTCTTC. It encodes CASSDPVAGTNEQFF.

The chain joins TRBV27 to TRBJ1-1; no clear D. The germline gives CDR1 MNHEY, CDR2 SMNVEV (reference sequence). The CDR3 covers 14 residues. The V and J ends lost 2 bases and 4 bases respectively, with 11 bases between them. The CDR3 nucleotides are TGTGCCAGCAGTTTACAACCAATGGGCACTGAAGCTTTCTTT. Amino acids: CASSLQPMGTEAFF.

The chain combines TRBV9 with TRBJ2-7; tentative D call: TRBD1 (5 bases). This CDR3 is built from 14 residues. The germline CDR1 and CDR2 sequences are SGDLS and YYNGEE. V was trimmed by 0 bases and J by 2 bases, leaving 9 bases between them. The CDR3, as DNA: TGTGCCAGCAGCGTAGCACAGGACCCCTACGAGCAGTACTTC. It codes for CASSVAQDPYEQYF.

The chain uses TRBV19 and TRBJ2-7; 7 bases align to TRBD1. This CDR3 has 14 residues. V gave up 4 bases and J gave up 2 bases; unmatched junction bases: 5. CDR1 is LNHDA, CDR2 SQIVND, per germline (reference sequence). The CDR3: CASSRNRGPYEQYF. The CDR3 DNA sequence: TGTGCCAGTAGTAGGAACAGGGGCCCCTACGAGCAGTACTTC.

Worth noting for this clone: An end of the junction differs from the germline gene, which may be a read error. The gene calls are TRBV28 and TRBJ1-2, with D possibly matching TRBD1 (6 bases). Germline lookup yields CDR1 MDHEN and CDR2 SYDVKM. The CDR3 has 14 amino acids. Here the CDR3 DNA reads TGTGCCAGCACCCGCGGCGGGACAAACTTTGGCTACACCTTC. Translating it yields CASTRGGTNFGYTF.

This chain connects TRBV29-1 to TRBJ1-2; 11 nucleotides match TRBD1. The ends lost 6 bases at V and 6 bases at J; junction bases unmatched: 3. The CDR3 loop spans 12 amino acids. Germline V gene sequence: CDR1 SQVTM, CDR2 ANQGSEA. CDR3 in amino acids: CSVRTGGDGYTF. In DNA, the CDR3 is TGCAGCGTCAGGACAGGGGGCGATGGCTACACCTTC.

V and J are TRBV19 and TRBJ1-1, with a weak D call TRBD1 (6 bases). CDR3 length: 14 amino acids. In germline, CDR1 is LNHDA, CDR2 SQIVND (reference sequence). V dropped 4 bases and J dropped 4 bases, with 13 bases sitting between them. CDR3 sequence reads: CASSTGTYFTEAFF. In DNA, the CDR3 is TGTGCCAGTAGTACCGGGACATACTTCACTGAAGCTTTCTTT.

Only one count was recorded for this clone. The chain links TRBV7-3 to TRBJ1-1; no firm D call. There are 14 residues in the CDR3. Germline lookup yields CDR1 SGHTA and CDR2 FQGTGA. Trimming cost V 0 bases and J 0 bases, with 5 bases left between them. CDR3 in amino acids: CASSLTGMNTEAFF. CDR3 sequence (DNA): TGTGCCAGCAGCTTAACGGGGATGAACACTGAAGCTTTCTTT.